This TCR beta chain was sequenced during a study of OX40 agonist ivuxolimab in advanced cancers. Looking at the study overall: Cohort: roughly 80% men, mean age about 60, aged roughly 20 to 79.

The data were produced by immunoSEQ multiplex PCR, yet TCRdb's version contains in-frame clones alone and is incomplete. The sample lists under 25,000 clones, roughly four fifths occurring once. This clone has only a few counts. Germline V gene lookup returns CDR1 GTSNPN and CDR2 SVGIG (reference sequence). CDR3 size: 14 residues. V lost 4 bases and J 5 bases, leaving 12 bases between the germline ends. This chain links TRBV30 with TRBJ1-6, with D perhaps TRBD1 (6 bases). This specimen was CD4+ or CD8+ T cells sorted from blood, taken in a trial of the OX40 agonist ivuxolimab. This TCR was sampled from an adult with an advanced solid tumor such as melanoma, head and neck, liver or kidney cancer. The CDR3 spells CAWIGQSNNSPLHF. CDR3 nucleotide sequence: TGTGCCTGGATCGGACAGTCCAATAATTCACCCCTCCACTTT.